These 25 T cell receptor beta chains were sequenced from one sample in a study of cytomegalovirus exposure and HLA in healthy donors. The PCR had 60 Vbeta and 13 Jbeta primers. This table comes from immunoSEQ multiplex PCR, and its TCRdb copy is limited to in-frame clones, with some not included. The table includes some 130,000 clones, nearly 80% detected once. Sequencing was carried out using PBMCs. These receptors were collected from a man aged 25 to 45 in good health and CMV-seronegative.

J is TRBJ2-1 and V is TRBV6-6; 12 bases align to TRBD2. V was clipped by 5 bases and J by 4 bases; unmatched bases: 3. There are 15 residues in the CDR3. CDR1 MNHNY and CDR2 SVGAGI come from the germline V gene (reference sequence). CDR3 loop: CASSRTSGTYNEQFF. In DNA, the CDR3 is TGTGCCAGCAGTCGGACTAGCGGGACTTACAATGAGCAGTTCTTC.

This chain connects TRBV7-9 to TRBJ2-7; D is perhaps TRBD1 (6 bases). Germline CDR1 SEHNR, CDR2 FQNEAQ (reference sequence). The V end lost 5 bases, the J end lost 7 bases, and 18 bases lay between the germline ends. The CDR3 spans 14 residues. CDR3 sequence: CASSLLGTLGEQYF. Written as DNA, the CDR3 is TGTGCCAGCAGCCTACTCGGGACACTGGGGGAGCAGTACTTC.

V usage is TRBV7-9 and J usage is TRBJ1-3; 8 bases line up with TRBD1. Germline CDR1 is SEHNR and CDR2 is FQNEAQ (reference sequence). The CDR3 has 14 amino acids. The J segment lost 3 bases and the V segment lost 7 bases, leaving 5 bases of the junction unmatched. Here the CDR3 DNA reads TGTGCCAGCACGCAGGGGGCGGATGGAAACACCATATATTTT. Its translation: CASTQGADGNTIYF.

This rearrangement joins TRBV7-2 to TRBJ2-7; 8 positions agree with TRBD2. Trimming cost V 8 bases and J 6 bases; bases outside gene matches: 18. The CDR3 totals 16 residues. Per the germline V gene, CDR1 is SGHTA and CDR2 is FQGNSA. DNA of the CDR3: TGTGCCAGCGCTTACCCGACCAGCGGGAGCCCACCCGAGCAGTACTTC. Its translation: CASAYPTSGSPPEQYF.

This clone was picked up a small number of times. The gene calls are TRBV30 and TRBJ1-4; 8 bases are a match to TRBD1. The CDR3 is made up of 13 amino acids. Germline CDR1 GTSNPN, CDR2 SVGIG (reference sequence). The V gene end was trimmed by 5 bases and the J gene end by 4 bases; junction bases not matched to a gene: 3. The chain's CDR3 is CAWRQGYNEKLFF. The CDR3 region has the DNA TGTGCCTGGCGACAGGGGTATAATGAAAAACTGTTTTTT.

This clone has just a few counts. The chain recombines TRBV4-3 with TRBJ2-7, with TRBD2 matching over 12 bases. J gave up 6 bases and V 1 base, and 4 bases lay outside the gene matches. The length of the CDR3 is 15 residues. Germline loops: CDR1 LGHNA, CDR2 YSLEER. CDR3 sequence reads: CASSQGLAGEIEQYF. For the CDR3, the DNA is TGCGCCAGCAGCCAAGGACTAGCGGGAGAGATCGAGCAGTACTTC.

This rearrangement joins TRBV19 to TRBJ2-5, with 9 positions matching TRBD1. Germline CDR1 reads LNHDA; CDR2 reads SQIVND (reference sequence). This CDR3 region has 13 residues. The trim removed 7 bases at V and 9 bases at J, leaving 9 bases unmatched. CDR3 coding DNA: TGTGCCAGTACCACCGGGACAGGGACGGCCCAGTACTTC. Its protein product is CASTTGTGTAQYF.

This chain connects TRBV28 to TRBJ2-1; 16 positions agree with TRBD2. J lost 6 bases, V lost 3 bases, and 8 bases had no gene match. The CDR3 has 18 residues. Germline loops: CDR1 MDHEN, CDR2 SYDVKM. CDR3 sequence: CASSFTGLAGGKFNEQFF. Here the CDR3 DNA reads TGTGCCAGCAGTTTCACGGGACTAGCGGGAGGGAAGTTCAATGAGCAGTTCTTC.

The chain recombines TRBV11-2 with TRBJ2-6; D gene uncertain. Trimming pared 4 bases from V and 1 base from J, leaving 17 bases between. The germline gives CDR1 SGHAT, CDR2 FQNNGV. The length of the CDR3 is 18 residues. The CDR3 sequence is CASSSFIGDSSGANVLTF. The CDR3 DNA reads TGTGCCAGCAGCTCGTTTATAGGAGACTCATCTGGGGCCAACGTCCTGACTTTC.

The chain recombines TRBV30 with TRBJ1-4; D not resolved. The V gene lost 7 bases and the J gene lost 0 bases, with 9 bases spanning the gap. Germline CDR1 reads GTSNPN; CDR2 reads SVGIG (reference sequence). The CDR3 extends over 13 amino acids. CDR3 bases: TGTGCCTCTCTACCGGCAACTAATGAAAAACTGTTTTTT. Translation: CASLPATNEKLFF.

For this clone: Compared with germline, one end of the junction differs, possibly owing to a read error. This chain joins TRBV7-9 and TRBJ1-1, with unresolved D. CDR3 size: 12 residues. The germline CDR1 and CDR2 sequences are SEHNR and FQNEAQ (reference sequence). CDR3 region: CSSSPGTEGAFF. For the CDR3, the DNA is TGTTCCAGCAGCCCCGGAACAGAAGGAGCTTTCTTT.

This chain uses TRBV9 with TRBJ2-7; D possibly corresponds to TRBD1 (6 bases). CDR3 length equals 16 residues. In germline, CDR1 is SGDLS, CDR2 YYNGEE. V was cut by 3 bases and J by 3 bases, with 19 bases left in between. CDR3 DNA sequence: TGTGCCAGCAGCGCGGACAGCAGAAGCCTATACTACGAGCAGTACTTC. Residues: CASSADSRSLYYEQYF.

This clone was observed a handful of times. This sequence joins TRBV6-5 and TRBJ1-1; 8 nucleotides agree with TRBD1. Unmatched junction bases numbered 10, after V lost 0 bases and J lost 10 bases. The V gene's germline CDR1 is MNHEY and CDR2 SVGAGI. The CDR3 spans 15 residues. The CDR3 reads CASSYSSTGDISAFF. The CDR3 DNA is TGTGCCAGCAGTTACTCCTCGACAGGGGATATATCAGCTTTCTTT.

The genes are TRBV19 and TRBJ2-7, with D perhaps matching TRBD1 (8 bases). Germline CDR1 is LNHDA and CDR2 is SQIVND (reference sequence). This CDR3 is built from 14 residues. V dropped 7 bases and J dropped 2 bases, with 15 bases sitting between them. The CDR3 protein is CASTEQGGTYEQYF. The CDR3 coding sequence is TGTGCCAGTACTGAACAGGGGGGGACCTACGAGCAGTACTTC.

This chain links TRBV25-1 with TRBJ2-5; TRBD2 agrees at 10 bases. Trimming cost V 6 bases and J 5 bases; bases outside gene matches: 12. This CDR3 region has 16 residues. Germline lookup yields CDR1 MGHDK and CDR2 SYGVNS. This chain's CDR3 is CASSPLLAGAGETQYF. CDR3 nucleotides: TGTGCCAGCAGCCCCCTCCTAGCGGGAGCTGGGGAGACCCAGTACTTC.

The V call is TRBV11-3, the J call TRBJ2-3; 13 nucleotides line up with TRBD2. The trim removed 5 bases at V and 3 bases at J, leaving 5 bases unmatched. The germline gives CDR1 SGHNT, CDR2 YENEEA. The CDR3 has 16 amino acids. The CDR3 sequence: CASSKGLAGKTDTQYF. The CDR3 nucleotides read TGTGCCAGCAGCAAGGGACTAGCGGGAAAAACAGATACGCAGTATTTT.

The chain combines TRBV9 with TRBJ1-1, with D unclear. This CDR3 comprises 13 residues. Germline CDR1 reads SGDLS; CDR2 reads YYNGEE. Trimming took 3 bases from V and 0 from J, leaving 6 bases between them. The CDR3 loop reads CASSAALNTEAFF. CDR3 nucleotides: TGTGCCAGCAGCGCTGCGTTGAACACTGAAGCTTTCTTT.

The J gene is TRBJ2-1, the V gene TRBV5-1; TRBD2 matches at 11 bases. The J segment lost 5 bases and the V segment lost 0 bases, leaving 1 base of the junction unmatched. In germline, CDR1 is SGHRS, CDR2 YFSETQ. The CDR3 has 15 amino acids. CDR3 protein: CASSLGSGRDNEQFF. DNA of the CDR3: TGCGCCAGCAGCTTGGGTAGCGGGAGGGACAATGAGCAGTTCTTC.

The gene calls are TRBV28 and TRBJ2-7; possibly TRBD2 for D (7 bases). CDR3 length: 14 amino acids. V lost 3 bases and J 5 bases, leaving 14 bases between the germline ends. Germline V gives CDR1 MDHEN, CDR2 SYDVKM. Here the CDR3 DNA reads TGTGCCAGCAGTTTGAGAGGGGGGGGGAACGAGCAGTACTTC. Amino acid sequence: CASSLRGGGNEQYF.

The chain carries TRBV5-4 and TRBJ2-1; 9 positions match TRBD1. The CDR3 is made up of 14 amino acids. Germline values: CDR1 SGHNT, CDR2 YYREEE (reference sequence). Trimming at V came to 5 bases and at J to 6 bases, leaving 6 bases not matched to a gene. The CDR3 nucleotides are TGTGCCAGCAGTAGGGGGGGACAGGGCAATGAGCAGTTCTTC. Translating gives CASSRGGQGNEQFF.

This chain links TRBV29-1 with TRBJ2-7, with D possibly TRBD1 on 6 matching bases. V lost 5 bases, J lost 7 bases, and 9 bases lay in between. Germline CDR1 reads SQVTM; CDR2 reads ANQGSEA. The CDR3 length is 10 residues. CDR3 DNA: TGCAGCGTTTTAACAGGGGAGCAGTACTTC. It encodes CSVLTGEQYF.

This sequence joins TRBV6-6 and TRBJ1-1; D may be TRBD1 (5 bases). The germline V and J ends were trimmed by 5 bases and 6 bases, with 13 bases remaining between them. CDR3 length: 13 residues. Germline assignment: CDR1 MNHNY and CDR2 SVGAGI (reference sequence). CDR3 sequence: CASSGGRGAEAFF. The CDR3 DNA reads TGTGCCAGCAGTGGGGGGAGGGGCGCTGAAGCTTTCTTT.

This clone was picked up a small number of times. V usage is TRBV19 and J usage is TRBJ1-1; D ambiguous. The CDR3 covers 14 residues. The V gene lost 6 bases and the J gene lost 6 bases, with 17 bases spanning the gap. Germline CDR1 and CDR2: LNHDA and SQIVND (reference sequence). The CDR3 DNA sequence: TGTGCCAGTAGGCCCAGGTACCCAAACCCTGAAGCTTTCTTT. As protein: CASRPRYPNPEAFF.

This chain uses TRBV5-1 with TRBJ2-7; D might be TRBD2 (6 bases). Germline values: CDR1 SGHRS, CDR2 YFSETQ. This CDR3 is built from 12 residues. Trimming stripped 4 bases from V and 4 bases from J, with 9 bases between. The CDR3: CASSAGRYEQYF. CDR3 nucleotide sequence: TGCGCCAGCAGCGCGGGAAGGTACGAGCAGTACTTC.

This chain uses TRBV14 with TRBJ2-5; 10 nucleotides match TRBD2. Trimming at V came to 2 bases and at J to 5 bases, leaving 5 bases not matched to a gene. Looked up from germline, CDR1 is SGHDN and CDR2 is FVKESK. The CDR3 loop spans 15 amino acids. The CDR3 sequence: CASSQSGRAGETQYF. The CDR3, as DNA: TGTGCCAGCAGCCAAAGCGGGAGGGCCGGGGAGACCCAGTACTTC. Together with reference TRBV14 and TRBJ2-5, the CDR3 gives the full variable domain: EAGVTQFPSHSVIEKGQTVTLRCDPISGHDNLYWYRRVMGKEIKFLLHFVKESKQDESGMPNNRFLAERTGGTYSTLKVQPAELEDSGVYFCASSQSGRAGETQYFGPGTRLLVL.